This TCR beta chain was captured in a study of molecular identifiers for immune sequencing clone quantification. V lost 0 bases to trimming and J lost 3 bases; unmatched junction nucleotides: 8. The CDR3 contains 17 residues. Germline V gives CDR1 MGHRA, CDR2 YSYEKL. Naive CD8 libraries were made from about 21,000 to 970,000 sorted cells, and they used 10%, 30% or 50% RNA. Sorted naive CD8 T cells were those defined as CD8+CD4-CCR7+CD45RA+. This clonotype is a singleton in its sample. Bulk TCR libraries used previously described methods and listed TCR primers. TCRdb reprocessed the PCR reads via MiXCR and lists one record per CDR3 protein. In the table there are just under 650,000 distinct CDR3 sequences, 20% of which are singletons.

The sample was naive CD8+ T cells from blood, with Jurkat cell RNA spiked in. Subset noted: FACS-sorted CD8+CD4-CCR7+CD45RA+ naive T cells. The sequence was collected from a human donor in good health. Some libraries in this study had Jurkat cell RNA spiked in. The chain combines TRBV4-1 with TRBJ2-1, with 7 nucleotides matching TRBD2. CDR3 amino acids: CASSQDWAGAGYNEQFF. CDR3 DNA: TGCGCCAGCAGCCAAGATTGGGCGGGAGCAGGCTACAATGAGCAGTTCTTC.